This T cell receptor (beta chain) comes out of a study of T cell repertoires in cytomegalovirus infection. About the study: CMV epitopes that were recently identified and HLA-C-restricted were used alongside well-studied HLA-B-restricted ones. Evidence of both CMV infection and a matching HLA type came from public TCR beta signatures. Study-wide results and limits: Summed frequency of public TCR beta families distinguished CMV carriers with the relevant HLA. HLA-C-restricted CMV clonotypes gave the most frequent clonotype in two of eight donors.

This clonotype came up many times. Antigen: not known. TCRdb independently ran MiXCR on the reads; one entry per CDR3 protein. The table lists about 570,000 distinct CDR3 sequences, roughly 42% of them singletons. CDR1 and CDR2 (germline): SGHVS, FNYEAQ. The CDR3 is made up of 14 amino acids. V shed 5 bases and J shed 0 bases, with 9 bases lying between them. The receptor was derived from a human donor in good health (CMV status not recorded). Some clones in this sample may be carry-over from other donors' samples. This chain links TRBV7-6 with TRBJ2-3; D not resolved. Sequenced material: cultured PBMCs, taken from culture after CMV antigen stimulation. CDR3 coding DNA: TGTGCCAGCAGCCTAACTGCTAGCACAGATACGCAGTATTTT. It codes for CASSLTASTDTQYF.